Following are 20 T cell receptor beta chains from one sample sequenced in a study of shared clonotypes between healthy human individuals. Data came from immunoSEQ multiplex PCR; TCRdb stores just in-frame clones and leaves some out. The data show some 2.3 million clones, with more than 85% seen just once and about 0.37% held by the top ten. Specimen: naive CD4+ T cells from PBMCs. Subset specified: CD45RA+ positively selected. These receptors were taken from a man between 18 and 35 years old in good health. Some clones in this sample may be carry-over from other donors' samples.

This chain joins TRBV11-3 and TRBJ2-7; TRBD2 agrees at 7 bases. Germline assignment: CDR1 SGHNT and CDR2 YENEEA. The CDR3 sequence is 16 residues long. The J segment lost 0 bases and the V segment lost 1 base, leaving 6 bases of the junction unmatched. Here the CDR3 DNA reads TGTGCCAGCAGCTTAGGTCGGGGGGAGAGCTCCTACGAGCAGTACTTC. Protein product: CASSLGRGESSYEQYF.

This chain connects TRBV4-3 to TRBJ2-7; 8 positions agree with TRBD1. The CDR3 is made up of 14 amino acids. The germline CDR1 and CDR2 sequences are LGHNA and YSLEER. Germline trimming cut 4 bases from V and 2 bases from J; bases unmatched to any gene: 4. As DNA, the CDR3 is TGCGCCAGCAGCCCGAGGACAGGGACCTACGAGCAGTACTTC. Its translation: CASSPRTGTYEQYF.

The gene calls are TRBV27 and TRBJ1-2; 7 nucleotides match TRBD1. This CDR3 is 15 amino acids long. V was clipped by 5 bases and J by 7 bases; unmatched bases: 13. Germline V gene sequence: CDR1 MNHEY, CDR2 SMNVEV (reference sequence). CDR3 sequence: CASSPTGRHRGGYTF. In DNA form, the CDR3 reads TGTGCCAGCAGTCCGACAGGGCGCCACCGGGGTGGCTACACCTTC.

The rearrangement joins TRBV30 to TRBJ1-1, with D possibly matching TRBD1 (6 bases). The V and J ends lost 4 bases and 4 bases respectively, with 10 bases between them. The CDR3 totals 12 residues. The germline V gene encodes CDR1 GTSNPN and CDR2 SVGIG (reference sequence). In DNA form, the CDR3 reads TGTGCCTGGACCTGGGGGGCCACTGAAGCTTTCTTT. As protein: CAWTWGATEAFF.

The J gene is TRBJ1-1, the V gene TRBV14; D remains unclear. Looked up from germline, CDR1 is SGHDN and CDR2 is FVKESK. This CDR3 has 11 residues. Between the trimmed V and J ends, which lost 2 bases and 12 bases, there was a span of 10 bases. Here the CDR3 reads CASSQRLITFF. For the CDR3, the DNA is TGTGCCAGCAGCCAAAGGTTGATAACTTTCTTT.

This chain uses TRBV10-3 with TRBJ2-1, with 11 nucleotides matching TRBD2. The V and J ends lost 6 bases and 4 bases, in that order; junction bases with no gene match: 5. CDR1 and CDR2 from the germline V gene are ENHRY and SYGVKD. The CDR3 extends over 15 amino acids. The chain's CDR3 is CAIRPGLAEYNEQFF. For the CDR3, the DNA is TGTGCCATCAGGCCGGGACTAGCGGAGTACAATGAGCAGTTCTTC.

This clone was recorded once. The rearrangement links TRBV7-3 to TRBJ1-1; D uncertain. The CDR3 is 13 residues long. In germline, CDR1 is SGHTA, CDR2 FQGTGA. Trimming shortened V by 5 bases and J by 0 bases, and 7 bases separated the two germline ends. CDR3 region: CASSPVMNTEAFF. The CDR3 coding sequence is TGTGCCAGCAGCCCCGTCATGAACACTGAAGCTTTCTTT.

As regards this clone: Other DNA sequences from this sample encode an identical CDR3 as well. This chain links TRBV18 with TRBJ2-1, with no clear D. CDR1 and CDR2 from the germline V gene are KGHSH and LQKENI. Trimming took 3 bases from V and 4 from J, leaving 7 bases between them. The CDR3 has 13 residues. The CDR3 sequence: CASSPGRYNEQFF. Written as DNA, the CDR3 is TGTGCCAGCTCACCCGGACGGTACAATGAGCAGTTCTTC.

This clone appeared a single time. The chain recombines TRBV29-1 with TRBJ2-2; 12 nucleotides agree with TRBD2. The CDR3 runs 17 residues. V gave up 0 bases and J gave up 4 bases; unmatched junction bases: 6. In germline, CDR1 is SQVTM, CDR2 ANQGSEA. For the CDR3, the DNA is TGCAGCGTTGAAGAAGTACTAGCGGGAGGAATCACCGGGGAGCTGTTTTTT. Protein: CSVEEVLAGGITGELFF.

The chain joins TRBV5-1 to TRBJ1-2; no firm D call. The V end was cut by 0 bases, the J end by 4 bases, with 13 bases between. Germline V gene lookup returns CDR1 SGHRS and CDR2 YFSETQ. CDR3 size: 15 residues. The CDR3 reads CASSLEPDQAYGYTF. The CDR3 region has the DNA TGCGCCAGCAGCTTGGAGCCGGATCAGGCCTATGGCTACACCTTC. Filled out from reference TRBV5-1 and TRBJ1-2, the complete variable domain reads KAGVTQTPRYLIKTRGQQVTLSCSPISGHRSVSWYQQTPGQGLQFLFEYFSETQRNKGNFPGRFSGRQFSNSRSEMNVSTLELGDSALYLCASSLEPDQAYGYTFGSGTRLTVV.

V gene TRBV30 combines with J gene TRBJ1-2; 9 nucleotides agree with TRBD1. This CDR3 has 13 residues. Trimming at V came to 4 bases and at J to 8 bases, leaving 8 bases not matched to a gene. CDR1 is GTSNPN, CDR2 SVGIG, per germline (reference sequence). Here the CDR3 reads CAWTNRGLDGYTF. In DNA form, the CDR3 reads TGTGCCTGGACAAACAGGGGGCTAGACGGCTACACCTTC.

In regard to this clone: This same CDR3 is encoded by further DNA sequences in the sample. The chain joins TRBV9 to TRBJ2-3; 7 bases fit TRBD2. J was trimmed by 3 bases and V by 2 bases; bases with no gene match: 6. The CDR3 sequence is 15 residues long. Germline CDR1 is SGDLS and CDR2 is YYNGEE. CDR3 amino acids: CASSVASGGTDTQYF. Written as DNA, the CDR3 is TGTGCCAGCAGCGTGGCCTCCGGGGGGACAGATACGCAGTATTTT.

V and J are TRBV28 and TRBJ2-7, with 10 positions matching TRBD1. Trimming cost V 6 bases and J 7 bases; bases outside gene matches: 12. This CDR3 has 15 residues. CDR1 is MDHEN and CDR2 is SYDVKM in the germline V gene. The CDR3 DNA follows: TGTGCCAGCAGCCGGTGGCGACAGGGGGCAAGGGAGCAGTACTTC. It translates to CASSRWRQGAREQYF.

The V gene is TRBV7-2, the J gene TRBJ2-2; 11 bases map to TRBD2. Trimming removed 6 bases from V and 3 bases from J; junction bases left unmatched: 6. The CDR3 totals 16 residues. Per germline, CDR1 SGHTA and CDR2 FQGNSA. CDR3 nucleotide sequence: TGTGCCAGCAGGTCCCAGGGACTAGCGGACACCGGGGAGCTGTTTTTT. Protein: CASRSQGLADTGELFF.

The rearrangement uses TRBV27 and TRBJ1-1, with TRBD1 identical over 7 bases. The length of the CDR3 is 17 residues. Germline V gene lookup returns CDR1 MNHEY and CDR2 SMNVEV (reference sequence). Trimming took 5 bases from V and 5 from J; bases not matched to a gene: 17. CDR3 in amino acids: CASSIGGTVQIGTEAFF. The CDR3 DNA follows: TGTGCCAGCAGTATTGGCGGGACAGTTCAGATCGGGACTGAAGCTTTCTTT.

This CDR3 is CASSLDTGLVTDTQYF. As DNA, the CDR3 is TGTGCCAGCAGCTTAGACACTGGACTAGTGACAGATACGCAGTATTTT. The chain is built from TRBV11-2 and TRBJ2-3, with TRBD2 identical over 7 bases. V lost 0 bases to trimming and J lost 3 bases; unmatched junction nucleotides: 6. The CDR3 runs 16 residues. CDR1 is SGHAT, CDR2 FQNNGV, per germline.

This chain joins TRBV6-1 and TRBJ2-7; D is undetermined. There are 13 residues in the CDR3. Trimming pared 5 bases from V and 1 base from J, leaving 9 bases between. The V gene's germline CDR1 is MNHNS and CDR2 SASEGT. The CDR3 is CASSLAKSYEQYF. CDR3 sequence (DNA): TGTGCCAGCAGTCTGGCTAAATCCTACGAGCAGTACTTC.

The chain joins TRBV25-1 to TRBJ2-7, with 9 nucleotides matching TRBD2. The J segment lost 2 bases and the V segment lost 6 bases, leaving 2 bases of the junction unmatched. The V gene's germline CDR1 is MGHDK and CDR2 SYGVNS. The CDR3 spans 13 residues. Here the CDR3 DNA reads TGTGCCAGCAGGTCTAGCGGGACCTACGAGCAGTACTTC. It yields the protein CASRSSGTYEQYF.

This clone has more than one count but fewer than ten. The junction shows a germline mismatch at one end, possibly a read error. The chain links TRBV28 to TRBJ2-5, with 10 bases matching TRBD1. The CDR3 covers 12 residues. Germline CDR1 reads MDHEN; CDR2 reads SYDVKM. The DNA for the CDR3 is TGTGCCAGCAGCACCAGGGACAGGGGAACCGACTTC. Translated, it gives CASSTRDRGTDF. The full variable domain, rest sourced from reference TRBV28 and TRBJ2-5, is DVKVTQSSRYLVKRTGEKVFLECVQDMDHENMFWYRQDPGLGLRLIYFSYDVKMKEKGDIPEGYSVSREKKERFSLILESASTNQTSMYLCASSTRDRGTDFGPGTRLLVL.

This chain joins TRBV18 and TRBJ2-2; D unclear. Germline values: CDR1 KGHSH, CDR2 LQKENI. Trimming removed 0 bases from V and 6 bases from J, with 8 bases in between. The CDR3 runs to 14 residues. The CDR3 spells CASSPPFPSGELFF. CDR3 in DNA: TGTGCCAGCTCACCACCTTTTCCGTCCGGGGAGCTGTTTTTT.